Only a few counts were recorded for the clone carrying this T cell receptor (beta chain). TCRdb ran MiXCR on the 5' RACE reads and lists one entry per CDR3 protein. The table lists some 100,000 distinct CDR3 sequences, approximately 7.1% of them singletons. The CDR3 runs 13 residues. Trimming took off 0 bases at V and 5 bases at J, with 10 bases between the two ends. The germline V gene has CDR1 GTSNPN and CDR2 SVGIG (reference sequence). This sample was included in a study of T cells after yellow fever vaccination. This chain connects TRBV30 to TRBJ1-2; maybe TRBD1 (6 bases). This clonotype was obtained from a man younger than 35 who received the YFV17D yellow fever vaccine. Sample: CD4+ T cells sorted from PBMCs, taken approximately 40 days after the first yellow fever vaccination. The chain's CDR3 is CAWSVQGIYGYTF. CDR3 nucleotides: TGTGCCTGGAGTGTACAGGGAATATATGGCTACACCTTC.